One and the same sample provided the 19 T cell receptor beta chains below, sequenced in a study of blood T cell repertoires in COVID-19. Method: immunoSEQ multiplex PCR; TCRdb's copy keeps in-frame clones and lacks some. Here the sample spans about 220,000 clones, 90% being singletons. The sample consisted of PBMCs or T cells enriched from blood (not recorded which). The receptors were gathered from a man aged 25-45 years who had been exposed to COVID-19.

The sample holds a few counts of this clone. The chain combines TRBV6-1 with TRBJ2-7; a weak D match, TRBD1 (6 bases). The CDR3 extends over 15 amino acids. CDR1 is MNHNS, CDR2 SASEGT, per germline. The V and J ends lost 1 base and 1 base respectively, with 11 bases between them. The CDR3 is CASSEEGQPSYEQYF. The CDR3 DNA reads TGTGCCAGCAGTGAAGAAGGACAGCCTTCCTACGAGCAGTACTTC.

The V call is TRBV19, the J call TRBJ1-2; TRBD1 matches at 7 bases. Germline V gives CDR1 LNHDA, CDR2 SQIVND (reference sequence). CDR3 length: 13 amino acids. J gave up 6 bases and V 2 bases, and 3 bases lay outside the gene matches. The CDR3 DNA sequence: TGTGCCAGTAGTATAAGAGACAGGGATGGCTACACCTTC. Translated: CASSIRDRDGYTF.

This sequence joins TRBV25-1 and TRBJ2-1, with a weak D call TRBD1 (6 bases). The CDR3 has 15 residues. CDR1 and CDR2 from the germline V gene are MGHDK and SYGVNS. V shed 5 bases and J shed 7 bases, with 18 bases lying between them. The CDR3 DNA reads TGTGCCAGCAGTCACGGGGTCTCAGGGGTGAATGAGCAGTTCTTC. Translating gives CASSHGVSGVNEQFF.

The chain employs TRBV29-1 and TRBJ1-1; a weak D match, TRBD1 (5 bases). V lost 2 bases, J lost 0 bases, and 16 bases lay in between. CDR1 and CDR2 from the germline V gene are SQVTM and ANQGSEA. The CDR3 extends over 16 amino acids. DNA of the CDR3: TGCAGCGTTGAACCCCAGGGTCTTGTCATGAACACTGAAGCTTTCTTT. This translates into CSVEPQGLVMNTEAFF.

This clone has a handful of counts. In DNA form, the CDR3 reads TGCAGTGCTAGTCCGGGACTGTTGACTGAAGCTTTCTTT. This sequence encodes CSASPGLLTEAFF. The genes are TRBV20-1 and TRBJ1-1, with D tentatively TRBD1 (5 bases). The ends were cut back, 3 bases at V and 5 bases at J, with 13 bases in the middle. Germline CDR1 DFQATT, CDR2 SNEGSKA (reference sequence). This CDR3 is 13 amino acids long.

This chain connects TRBV6-5 to TRBJ1-2, with TRBD1 matching over 7 bases. The CDR3 extends over 15 amino acids. The germline gives CDR1 MNHEY, CDR2 SVGAGI. Losses at the gene ends were 5 bases for V and 3 bases for J; bases not matched to a gene: 9. CDR3 protein: CASSRGTVHDYGYTF. The CDR3 DNA is TGTGCCAGCAGTCGTGGGACAGTTCATGACTATGGCTACACCTTC.

This clone has only one observation. The chain is built from TRBV19 and TRBJ1-2, with D uncertain. There are 12 residues in the CDR3. The V end was cut by 7 bases, the J end by 4 bases, with 10 bases between. Germline lookup yields CDR1 LNHDA and CDR2 SQIVND (reference sequence). This CDR3 reads CASMRQPYGYTF. CDR3 nucleotide sequence: TGTGCCAGTATGAGGCAGCCCTATGGCTACACCTTC.

V is TRBV27 and J is TRBJ1-2, with no clear D. V lost 6 bases, J lost 1 base, and 15 bases lay in between. This CDR3 region has 15 residues. CDR1 is MNHEY and CDR2 is SMNVEV in the germline V gene (reference sequence). CDR3 bases: TGTGCCAGCAGCCCGCTAGGTGTAGGTAACTATGGCTACACCTTC. This translates into CASSPLGVGNYGYTF.

V gene TRBV7-9 combines with J gene TRBJ1-6; TRBD1 might be the D (5 bases). Germline CDR1 reads SEHNR; CDR2 reads FQNEAQ (reference sequence). Trimming left V 5 bases short and J 6 bases short, with 14 bases between. The CDR3 loop spans 15 amino acids. CDR3 bases: TGTGCCAGCAGCCTATACGGGAGGGGTAATTCACCCCTCCACTTT. Translation gives CASSLYGRGNSPLHF.

The rearrangement links TRBV7-9 to TRBJ2-1; 10 nucleotides align to TRBD2. This CDR3 spans 15 amino acids. The J segment lost 4 bases and the V segment lost 4 bases, leaving 4 bases of the junction unmatched. Germline CDR1 reads SEHNR; CDR2 reads FQNEAQ (reference sequence). The CDR3 coding sequence is TGTGCCAGCAGCTATACTAGCGGGACATACAATGAGCAGTTCTTC. This translates into CASSYTSGTYNEQFF.

The chain recombines TRBV19 with TRBJ1-5; D unclear. Between the trimmed V and J ends, which lost 3 bases and 15 bases, there was a span of 24 bases. The germline gives CDR1 LNHDA, CDR2 SQIVND (reference sequence). This CDR3 is 15 amino acids long. CDR3 protein: CASSIVRPGGRSSHF. The CDR3 nucleotides read TGTGCCAGTAGTATCGTTCGTCCGGGCGGGCGGTCGTCGCATTTT.

The chain uses TRBV27 and TRBJ2-3, with D tentatively TRBD1 (5 bases). The CDR3 spans 14 residues. V was cut by 5 bases and J by 7 bases, with 16 bases left in between. Germline CDR1 is MNHEY and CDR2 is SMNVEV (reference sequence). The CDR3 reads CASSPRQSWNTQYF. The CDR3 DNA sequence: TGTGCCAGCAGTCCACGACAGAGTTGGAATACGCAGTATTTT.

The J gene is TRBJ2-1, the V gene TRBV11-2, with D uncertain. The CDR3 is made up of 13 amino acids. Germline CDR1 and CDR2: SGHAT and FQNNGV. Trimming stripped 3 bases from V and 4 bases from J, with 7 bases between. For the CDR3, the DNA is TGTGCCAGCAGCTTTCAACATTACAATGAGCAGTTCTTC. Its translation: CASSFQHYNEQFF.

The chain links TRBV5-1 to TRBJ2-7; TRBD2 matches 11 bases. CDR1 is SGHRS and CDR2 is YFSETQ in the germline V gene. V lost 0 bases, J lost 4 bases, and 3 bases stayed unmatched. This CDR3 has 15 amino acids. The CDR3 spells CASSLASGGLYEQYF. The DNA of the CDR3 is TGCGCCAGCAGCTTGGCTAGCGGGGGGTTATACGAGCAGTACTTC.

The rearrangement links TRBV2 to TRBJ1-3, with D unresolved. This CDR3 spans 13 amino acids. Trimming left V 4 bases short and J 3 bases short, with 7 bases between. Germline values: CDR1 SNHLY, CDR2 FYNNEI. CDR3 coding DNA: TGTGCCAGCAGTGGAGGAGGTGGAAACACCATATATTTT. This encodes CASSGGGGNTIYF.

The sample holds one count of this clone. The rearrangement uses TRBV7-2 and TRBJ1-1; 7 bases line up with TRBD1. Looked up from germline, CDR1 is SGHTA and CDR2 is FQGNSA. The CDR3 contains 14 residues. V dropped 5 bases and J dropped 2; count of bases not matched to a gene: 5. CDR3 sequence reads: CASSPGTANTEAFF. CDR3 bases: TGTGCCAGCAGCCCCGGGACAGCCAACACTGAAGCTTTCTTT. Variable domain in full (rest from reference TRBV7-2 and TRBJ1-1): GAGVSQSPSNKVTEKGKDVELRCDPISGHTALYWYRQSLGQGLEFLIYFQGNSAPDKSGLPSDRFSAERTGGSVSTLTIQRTQQEDSAVYLCASSPGTANTEAFFGQGTRLTVV.

V usage is TRBV18 and J usage is TRBJ2-2, with 8 bases identical to TRBD1. The CDR3 covers 16 residues. V lost 4 bases, J lost 1 base, and 5 bases stayed unmatched. Germline V gene lookup returns CDR1 KGHSH and CDR2 LQKENI. In DNA, the CDR3 is TGTGCCAGCTCACAGACAGGGGACCTGAACACCGGGGAGCTGTTTTTT. This translates into CASSQTGDLNTGELFF.

V and J are TRBV7-3 and TRBJ2-2, with D possibly matching TRBD1 (5 bases). V lost 5 bases and J 0 bases, leaving 7 bases between the germline ends. Germline CDR1 reads SGHTA; CDR2 reads FQGTGA. The CDR3 has 14 amino acids. CDR3 residues: CASSRQPNTGELFF. The CDR3 DNA reads as TGTGCCAGCAGCCGACAGCCGAACACCGGGGAGCTGTTTTTT.

The CDR3 spells CASSLGAGGDSSPLHF. For the CDR3, the DNA is TGCGCCAGCAGCTTGGGAGCAGGGGGCGATTCGTCGCCCCTCCACTTT. The rearrangement links TRBV5-1 to TRBJ1-6; 8 bases are shared with TRBD1. V shed 0 bases and J 13 bases; nucleotides not matched to a gene: 12. The CDR3 is 16 amino acids. CDR1 is SGHRS, CDR2 YFSETQ, per germline. Together with reference TRBV5-1 and TRBJ1-6, the CDR3 gives the full variable domain: KAGVTQTPRYLIKTRGQQVTLSCSPISGHRSVSWYQQTPGQGLQFLFEYFSETQRNKGNFPGRFSGRQFSNSRSEMNVSTLELGDSALYLCASSLGAGGDSSPLHFGNGTRLTVT.